This is a list of T cell receptor beta chains from one sample in a study of blood T cell repertoires in COVID-19. This table comes from immunoSEQ multiplex PCR, and its TCRdb copy is limited to in-frame clones, with some not included. The profile shows about 260,000 clones, 80% to 90% of them singletons. The material sequenced was PBMCs or T cells enriched from blood (not recorded which). The receptors shown here come from a man aged 30 to 39 with acute COVID-19. Both conserved end residues are part of each CDR3. The D gene is left open where the match is weak. The size field is filled for only some rows; it gives once, few, many or a size class.

D	V	size	J	DNA	CDR3
TRBD1	TRBV5-1	NA	TRBJ1-2	TGTGCCAGCAGCCTTTTAGCCGACAGGGCCCATGGCTACACCTTC	CASSLLADRAHGYTF
NA	TRBV7-9	NA	TRBJ1-2	TGTGCCAGCAGCGCCCCCGGGGGAGGAGTTGGCTACACCTTC	CASSAPGGGVGYTF
NA	TRBV10-1	NA	TRBJ2-2	TGCGCCAGCAGTGAGGGGGCGGTGAGCACCGGGGAGCTGTTTTTT	CASSEGAVSTGELFF
TRBD1	TRBV6-5	NA	TRBJ1-4	TGTGCCAGCAGCCCGGGACAGGCTCATGAAAAACTGTTTTTT	CASSPGQAHEKLFF
NA	TRBV6-6	NA	TRBJ1-1	TGTGCCAGCAGTTACTGGACGCAGGGGCGTCCCACTGAAGCTTTCTTT	CASSYWTQGRPTEAFF
TRBD2	TRBV25-1	NA	TRBJ2-3	TGTGCCAGCAGTGAATGGGGACTAGCGGGAGGAGGAGATACGCAGTATTTT	CASSEWGLAGGGDTQYF
NA	TRBV27	NA	TRBJ2-2	TGTGCCAGCAGTTTAAACGGGAAAGGGCTGTTTTTT	CASSLNGKGLFF
NA	TRBV6-5	NA	TRBJ1-1	TGTGCCAGCAGTCGGGCCGGGATGAACACTGAAGCTTTCTTT	CASSRAGMNTEAFF
TRBD2	TRBV29-1	NA	TRBJ2-5	TGCAGCGTTGGAGCGGGGGGGCGGCAAGAGACCCAGTACTTC	CSVGAGGRQETQYF
NA	TRBV27	few	TRBJ2-5	TGTGCCAGCAGTAAACGAACTAAAGAGACCCAGTACTTC	CASSKRTKETQYF
NA	TRBV18	NA	TRBJ1-2	TGTGCCAGCTCACCGGACAGCGAAGGCTACACCTTC	CASSPDSEGYTF
NA	TRBV6-5	NA	TRBJ1-2	TGTGCCAGCAGAAGACAGGCGTCTAACTATGGCTACACCTTC	CASRRQASNYGYTF
TRBD2	TRBV11-3	NA	TRBJ2-1	TGTGCCAGCAGCTTAGCCCGCGGGAGGACCTACAATGAGCAGTTCTTC	CASSLARGRTYNEQFF
TRBD1	TRBV12-3/TRBV12-4	once	TRBJ1-2	TGTGCCAGCAGTTTCCAGGGGGTATCTGGCTACACCTTC	CASSFQGVSGYTF
NA	TRBV27	NA	TRBJ1-4	TGTGCCAGCAGTTTTGGGCATACCCGTGAAAAACTGTTTTTT	CASSFGHTREKLFF
NA	TRBV11-2	NA	TRBJ2-2	TGTGCCAGCAGCTTATGGGTGGCGGAAACCGGGGAGCTGTTTTTT	CASSLWVAETGELFF
TRBD1	TRBV29-1	few	TRBJ1-2	TGCAGCGTTGATATACGGACAGGGAATGGGGGCTACACCTTC	CSVDIRTGNGGYTF
NA	TRBV9	NA	TRBJ2-3	TGTGCCAGCAGCCTAAACACAGATACGCAGTATTTT	CASSLNTDTQYF
NA	TRBV7-2	NA	TRBJ2-2	TGTGCCAGCACTCGTTCCGGGGCAAGAGGGGGCGGGGAGCTGTTTTTT	CASTRSGARGGGELFF
TRBD1	TRBV27	NA	TRBJ1-1	TGTGCCAGCAGTCCCGACCCCGGGACAGGGGGAGGTCTCTTT	CASSPDPGTGGGLF
NA	TRBV19	once	TRBJ1-1	TGTGCCAGTAGTATAGCCGGGGGGGGAGGGACTGAAGCTTTCTTT	CASSIAGGGGTEAFF
NA	TRBV12-3/TRBV12-4	NA	TRBJ1-2	TGTGCCAGCAGTGTCGACTATGGCTACACCTTC	CASSVDYGYTF
NA	TRBV5-4	NA	TRBJ1-2	TGTGCCAGCAGCTCCCAGCGTGAGTATGGCTACACCTTC	CASSSQREYGYTF
NA	TRBV3-1/TRBV3-2	NA	TRBJ2-1	TGTGCCAGCAGCCAAGCTCGCCCCAGGGGTGAGCAGTTCTTC	CASSQARPRGEQFF
NA	TRBV9	NA	TRBJ1-1	TGTGCCAGCAGCGTTATATTGGGGGGGTACACTGAAGCTTTCTTT	CASSVILGGYTEAFF
NA	TRBV5-1	NA	TRBJ1-5	TGTGCCAGCAGCCCAACGGACAGTTCGAATCAGCCCCAGCATTTT	CASSPTDSSNQPQHF
TRBD2	TRBV5-4	NA	TRBJ2-1	TGTGCCAGCAGTACTCATACCACGGCGGGAGGGCGTTCGGGTGAGCAGTTCTTC	CASSTHTTAGGRSGEQFF
TRBD1	TRBV6-6	NA	TRBJ1-1	TGTGCCAGCAGTACGAGACAGGGGCAGAACACTGAAGCTTTCTTT	CASSTRQGQNTEAFF
NA	TRBV5-1	NA	TRBJ2-2	TGTGCCAGCAGCGTGGTCGACCTAGCCGGGGAGCTGTTTTTT	CASSVVDLAGELFF
TRBD2	TRBV7-3	NA	TRBJ2-1	TGTGCCAGCAGCCACACCACTAGCGGGAAGTTAAATGAGCAGTTCTTC	CASSHTTSGKLNEQFF
NA	TRBV28	NA	TRBJ1-6	TGTGCCAGCAGACCCGGGGGGGTTAATTCACCCCTCCACTTT	CASRPGGVNSPLHF
TRBD1	TRBV18	NA	TRBJ2-1	TGTGCCAGCCAAACAGGGGGCTCTTACAATGAGCAGTTCTTC	CASQTGGSYNEQFF
TRBD1	TRBV29-1	NA	TRBJ1-1	TGCAGCGTGACCGGGGACAGGGGTGCCACTGAAGCTTTCTTT	CSVTGDRGATEAFF
NA	TRBV3-1/TRBV3-2	NA	TRBJ1-6	TGTGCCAGCAGCCTACTGGGAGGGGCAACGAATTCACCCCTCCACTTT	CASSLLGGATNSPLHF
TRBD2	TRBV9	NA	TRBJ2-1	TGTGCCAGCAGCGTAGCTATAAGCGGGGGGGACAATGAGCAGTTCTTC	CASSVAISGGDNEQFF
TRBD2	TRBV5-1	NA	TRBJ2-5	TGCGCCAGCAGCTTGATGCGGGGGGGCCAAGAGACCCAGTACTTC	CASSLMRGGQETQYF
TRBD1	TRBV30	NA	TRBJ1-6	TGTGCCTGGAGTTCCCGGACAGGGGGAAATTCACCCCTCCACTTT	CAWSSRTGGNSPLHF
TRBD1	TRBV5-1	NA	TRBJ2-6	TGCGCCAGCAGCCCGGGGACAGCCTCTGGGGCCAACGTCCTGACTTTC	CASSPGTASGANVLTF
NA	TRBV3-1/TRBV3-2	NA	TRBJ1-1	TGTGCCAGCAGCCAAAGAGCTGAGAGAAACACTGAAGCTTTCTTT	CASSQRAERNTEAFF
NA	TRBV5-1	NA	TRBJ1-4	TGCGCCAGCAGCTTGGGGGGACACGCAACTAATGAAAAACTGTTTTTT	CASSLGGHATNEKLFF
NA	TRBV16	NA	TRBJ1-2	TGTGCCAGCAGCCAGCTCCAGACGGGTCTGAAGGGCTACACCTTC	CASSQLQTGLKGYTF
NA	TRBV20-1	NA	TRBJ1-2	TGCAGTGCTAGTCCCCGGGGCAGCGGGGCGAGGACCTTC	CSASPRGSGARTF
NA	TRBV15	NA	TRBJ1-5	TGTGCCACCAGCAGAGATAAGGCAGGGTCTCAGCCCCAGCATTTT	CATSRDKAGSQPQHF